The 14 T cell receptor beta chains presented below share a single source sample, sequenced in a study of cytomegalovirus exposure and HLA in healthy donors. PCR employed 60 Vbeta and 13 Jbeta primers. Sequencing used immunoSEQ multiplex PCR; TCRdb keeps in-frame clones, though not all of them. The table records 90,000 to 120,000 clones, around 80% of them present only once. The source material was PBMCs. All receptors come from a man younger than 40 in good health and CMV-seropositive.

J is TRBJ1-1 and V is TRBV30; D gene ambiguous. Germline V gene sequence: CDR1 GTSNPN, CDR2 SVGIG (reference sequence). This CDR3 has 11 residues. Deletions cut 7 bases from V and 3 bases from J, with 9 bases between. CDR3 in amino acids: CASWRDTEAFF. In nucleotides, the CDR3 is TGTGCCTCCTGGAGAGACACTGAAGCTTTCTTT.

The CDR3 sequence: CASSSDRALRDTQYF. CDR3 nucleotides: TGTGCCAGCAGCTCGGACAGGGCCCTCAGGGATACGCAGTATTTT. The V call is TRBV11-2, the J call TRBJ2-3; TRBD1 matches at 8 bases. Germline lookup yields CDR1 SGHAT and CDR2 FQNNGV. The CDR3 runs 15 residues. Unmatched junction bases numbered 9, after V lost 4 bases and J lost 6 bases.

V and J are TRBV7-9 and TRBJ1-3; possible D gene TRBD1, 5 bases. This CDR3 has 15 amino acids. V was trimmed by 5 bases and J by 2 bases, leaving 13 bases between them. The V gene's germline CDR1 is SEHNR and CDR2 FQNEAQ (reference sequence). CDR3 DNA: TGTGCCAGCAGCCACCTGGGGCCACCTGGAAACACCATATATTTT. Protein sequence: CASSHLGPPGNTIYF.

The chain uses TRBV18 and TRBJ1-2; 7 nucleotides agree with TRBD1. V was clipped by 6 bases and J by 0 bases; unmatched bases: 7. The CDR3 is made up of 15 amino acids. In germline, CDR1 is KGHSH, CDR2 LQKENI. The CDR3 sequence is CASSLRDSPNYGYTF. The CDR3 DNA reads as TGTGCCAGCTCCCTCCGGGACAGCCCTAACTATGGCTACACCTTC.

This chain joins TRBV29-1 and TRBJ2-3, with TRBD1 identical over 8 bases. Trimming at V came to 7 bases and at J to 3 bases, leaving 9 bases not matched to a gene. Germline V gene data show CDR1 as SQVTM and CDR2 as ANQGSEA. CDR3 length equals 14 residues. The CDR3 bases are TGCAGCGGGAAGGACAGGGCTAGAACAGATACGCAGTATTTT. Protein: CSGKDRARTDTQYF.

The rearrangement uses TRBV5-6 and TRBJ1-4, with 8 bases identical to TRBD1. The CDR3 spans 14 residues. CDR1 is SGHDT, CDR2 YYEEEE, per germline. The trim removed 4 bases at V and 4 bases at J, leaving 3 bases unmatched. CDR3 in DNA: TGTGCCAGCAGCGTGACAGGGGTTAATGAAAAACTGTTTTTT. It is translated as CASSVTGVNEKLFF.

This chain joins TRBV19 and TRBJ1-1; TRBD1 might be the D (6 bases). CDR1 is LNHDA and CDR2 is SQIVND in the germline V gene (reference sequence). V lost 3 bases and J 0 bases, leaving 14 bases between the germline ends. The length of the CDR3 is 16 residues. CDR3 protein: CASSIGRGQMNTEAFF. DNA of the CDR3: TGTGCCAGTAGTATCGGTCGCGGACAGATGAACACTGAAGCTTTCTTT.

The chain is built from TRBV7-6 and TRBJ1-2; D perhaps matches TRBD1 (6 bases). Germline CDR1 reads SGHVS; CDR2 reads FNYEAQ. V shed 5 bases and J shed 5 bases, with 18 bases lying between them. The CDR3 extends over 15 amino acids. CDR3: CASSPATGSVYGYTF. CDR3 nucleotide sequence: TGTGCCAGCAGCCCAGCTACAGGGTCTGTGTATGGCTACACCTTC. Variable domain in full (rest from reference TRBV7-6 and TRBJ1-2): GAGVSQSPRYKVTKRGQDVALRCDPISGHVSLYWYRQALGQGPEFLTYFNYEAQQDKSGLPNDRFSAERPEGSISTLTIQRTEQRDSAMYRCASSPATGSVYGYTFGSGTRLTVV.

On this clone itself: The germline gene is not matched at one end of the junction; a read error may be the cause. J is TRBJ1-4 and V is TRBV7-9; TRBD1 might be the D (6 bases). The V gene's germline CDR1 is SEHNR and CDR2 FQNEAQ (reference sequence). CDR3 length equals 13 residues. DNA of the CDR3: TGTTCCAGCAGCTTCACAGGGAATGAAAAACTGTTTTTT. Its translation: CSSSFTGNEKLFF. The entire variable domain, with the rest obtained from reference TRBV7-9 and TRBJ1-4, is as follows: DTGVSQNPRHKITKRGQNVTFRCDPISEHNRLYWYRQTLGQGPEFLTYFQNEAQLEKSRLLSDRFSAERPKGSFSTLEIQRTEQGDSAMYLCSSSFTGNEKLFFGSGTQLSVL.

The chain combines TRBV19 with TRBJ2-5; TRBD1 aligns across 10 bases. There are 16 residues in the CDR3. Trimming removed 4 bases from V and 4 bases from J; junction bases left unmatched: 9. Germline V gene lookup returns CDR1 LNHDA and CDR2 SQIVND (reference sequence). CDR3 loop: CASSTTHWDRGETQYF. CDR3 DNA: TGTGCCAGTAGTACTACACATTGGGACAGGGGAGAGACCCAGTACTTC.

The chain has TRBV5-1 and TRBJ2-5; 8 nucleotides align to TRBD1. Germline loops: CDR1 SGHRS, CDR2 YFSETQ. With V trimmed by 2 bases and J by 5 bases, 8 bases remained unmatched. The CDR3 contains 15 residues. The CDR3 spells CASSLTRGLGETQYF. The CDR3, as DNA: TGCGCCAGCAGCTTAACCAGGGGGCTTGGGGAGACCCAGTACTTC.

There are a few counts of this clone. V and J are TRBV5-1 and TRBJ1-4; D gene unclear. The CDR3 runs 14 residues. Trimming took 0 bases from V and 2 from J, leaving 5 bases between them. Germline-derived CDR1 and CDR2 are SGHRS and YFSETQ. CDR3 sequence (DNA): TGCGCCAGCAGCTTGGATAGCACTAATGAAAAACTGTTTTTT. Translating gives CASSLDSTNEKLFF.

The chain links TRBV11-2 to TRBJ1-4, with TRBD1 identical over 10 bases. Germline V lookup: CDR1 SGHAT, CDR2 FQNNGV. V was pared by 5 bases and J by 5 bases, with 5 bases of the junction left unmatched. The CDR3 covers 15 residues. In nucleotides, the CDR3 is TGTGCCAGCAGCGTGGGACAGGGGATCAATGAAAAACTGTTTTTT. Amino acid sequence: CASSVGQGINEKLFF.

This chain connects TRBV30 to TRBJ1-2; 7 bases line up with TRBD1. V was pared by 3 bases and J by 2 bases, with 6 bases of the junction left unmatched. The CDR3 is made up of 14 amino acids. Germline CDR1 and CDR2: GTSNPN and SVGIG (reference sequence). The CDR3 loop reads CAWRVTQGNYGYTF. DNA for the CDR3: TGTGCCTGGAGAGTCACACAGGGGAACTATGGCTACACCTTC.